This entry lists 20 T cell receptor beta chains sequenced from one sample in a study of technical replicates of blood from a handful of donors. This table comes from immunoSEQ multiplex PCR, and its TCRdb copy is limited to in-frame clones, with some not included. The table shows 65,000 to 90,000 clones, with around 94% occurring only once. Sequencing was performed on T cells isolated from PBMCs. Source of these receptors: a human donor in good health.

This clone was recorded only once. V gene TRBV28 combines with J gene TRBJ1-5, with D possibly being TRBD1 (5 bases). The CDR3 consists of 13 residues. Germline values: CDR1 MDHEN, CDR2 SYDVKM. Trimming removed 6 bases from V and 11 bases from J, with 17 bases in between. In DNA form, the CDR3 reads TGTGCCAGCAGCCTCGTGGGGGGTGGGTCCCAGCATTTT. It codes for CASSLVGGGSQHF.

The chain links TRBV7-3 to TRBJ2-1, with 8 bases identical to TRBD2. The CDR3 runs 16 residues. CDR1 is SGHTA and CDR2 is FQGTGA in the germline V gene. Losses at the gene ends were 2 bases for V and 0 bases for J; bases not matched to a gene: 3. As DNA, the CDR3 is TGTGCCAGCAGCTTAGCGGGAGGATACTCCTACAATGAGCAGTTCTTC. It yields the protein CASSLAGGYSYNEQFF.

V usage is TRBV5-1 and J usage is TRBJ2-3; 7 bases fit TRBD2. The germline V gene encodes CDR1 SGHRS and CDR2 YFSETQ. There are 15 residues in the CDR3. V shed 4 bases, J shed 5 bases, and the junction held 10 bases outside the gene matches. The CDR3 spells CASSLGDYNQDTQYF. As DNA, the CDR3 is TGCGCCAGCAGCCTTGGGGACTATAATCAAGATACGCAGTATTTT.

The V call is TRBV9, the J call TRBJ2-7; 7 positions match TRBD1. Germline CDR1 and CDR2: SGDLS and YYNGEE. The CDR3 consists of 14 residues. Losses at the gene ends were 0 bases for V and 3 bases for J; bases not matched to a gene: 3. The CDR3 reads CASSVGQGVYEQYF. The CDR3 nucleotides read TGTGCCAGCAGCGTAGGACAGGGAGTCTACGAGCAGTACTTC.

The chain has TRBV5-6 and TRBJ2-5; 8 positions match TRBD1. Germline V gene data show CDR1 as SGHDT and CDR2 as YYEEEE. The CDR3 is 13 residues long. V lost 4 bases, J lost 5 bases, and 4 bases stayed unmatched. The CDR3 sequence: CASSGRGQETQYF. The CDR3 nucleotides read TGTGCCAGCAGCGGCAGGGGGCAGGAGACCCAGTACTTC.

The rearrangement links TRBV7-9 to TRBJ2-7; D is possibly TRBD2 (5 bases). CDR3 length: 16 residues. Looked up from germline, CDR1 is SEHNR and CDR2 is FQNEAQ (reference sequence). Trimming removed 5 bases at V and 4 bases at J, with 21 bases between. The CDR3 here is CASSPWGSAGTYEQYF. DNA of the CDR3: TGTGCCAGCAGCCCCTGGGGTTCCGCGGGTACTTACGAGCAGTACTTC.

This chain uses TRBV28 with TRBJ2-3; D gene unclear. This CDR3 is 15 amino acids long. Germline-derived CDR1 and CDR2 are MDHEN and SYDVKM. Trimming took off 2 bases at V and 0 bases at J, with 9 bases between the two ends. CDR3 in amino acids: CASSLTGYSTDTQYF. The CDR3 nucleotides are TGTGCCAGCAGTTTAACGGGTTATAGCACAGATACGCAGTATTTT. Complete variable domain (other parts from reference TRBV28 and TRBJ2-3): DVKVTQSSRYLVKRTGEKVFLECVQDMDHENMFWYRQDPGLGLRLIYFSYDVKMKEKGDIPEGYSVSREKKERFSLILESASTNQTSMYLCASSLTGYSTDTQYFGPGTRLTVL.

This chain joins TRBV4-3 and TRBJ1-1; 7 bases agree with TRBD1. The CDR3 sequence is 15 residues long. Germline V gene lookup returns CDR1 LGHNA and CDR2 YSLEER. The V gene end was trimmed by 4 bases and the J gene end by 3 bases; junction bases not matched to a gene: 8. The CDR3 sequence: CASSPMGDSYTEAFF. DNA of the CDR3: TGCGCCAGCAGCCCTATGGGGGACAGTTACACTGAAGCTTTCTTT.

The gene calls are TRBV18 and TRBJ1-5; a possible D gene is TRBD1 (5 bases). CDR1 and CDR2 from the germline V gene are KGHSH and LQKENI. V lost 2 bases and J lost 5, with 13 bases in between. This CDR3 comprises 15 residues. The CDR3: CASSPIRVHDQPQHF. The CDR3 coding sequence is TGTGCCAGCTCACCAATCAGGGTTCACGATCAGCCCCAGCATTTT.

The rearrangement joins TRBV6-4 to TRBJ2-7, with D possibly matching TRBD1 (8 bases). The germline V gene encodes CDR1 MRHNA and CDR2 SNTAGT. The ends were cut back, 6 bases at V and 4 bases at J, with 13 bases in the middle. This CDR3 is built from 13 residues. The CDR3 DNA reads as TGTGCCAGCAGCCTACAGGGGGGGTACGAGCAGTACTTC. It is translated as CASSLQGGYEQYF.

The rearrangement links TRBV15 to TRBJ2-5, with TRBD1 matching over 8 bases. The V and J ends lost 8 bases and 4 bases, in that order; junction bases with no gene match: 9. The CDR3 runs 14 residues. Germline V gives CDR1 LNHNV, CDR2 YYDKDF (reference sequence). CDR3 region: CATFTTGTGETQYF. The DNA for the CDR3 is TGTGCCACCTTTACGACCGGGACAGGAGAGACCCAGTACTTC.

The chain couples TRBV6-5 to TRBJ1-2, with unresolved D. Trimming shortened V by 0 bases and J by 6 bases, and 5 bases separated the two germline ends. The CDR3 contains 12 residues. CDR1 is MNHEY and CDR2 is SVGAGI in the germline V gene. The CDR3 reads CASSYSGDGYTF. In nucleotides, the CDR3 is TGTGCCAGCAGTTACTCCGGGGATGGCTACACCTTC.

The chain is built from TRBV2 and TRBJ2-1, with 9 bases fitting TRBD2. The CDR3 consists of 15 residues. Per the germline V gene, CDR1 is SNHLY and CDR2 is FYNNEI. Trimming took 3 bases from V and 4 from J; bases not matched to a gene: 4. For the CDR3, the DNA is TGTGCCAGCAGTGAGGGTCTAGCGGGATACAATGAGCAGTTCTTC. This codes for CASSEGLAGYNEQFF.

The CDR3 nucleotides are TGTGCCAGCAGTGAAGGGCCTAGCGGGAGAGAGACCCAGTACTTC. Protein sequence: CASSEGPSGRETQYF. The chain carries TRBV6-1 and TRBJ2-5; TRBD2 matches at 10 bases. Trimming at V came to 1 base and at J to 4 bases, leaving 3 bases not matched to a gene. Germline lookup yields CDR1 MNHNS and CDR2 SASEGT. This CDR3 contains 15 residues.

This chain links TRBV4-1 with TRBJ2-3, with 12 bases lining up with TRBD1. The CDR3 is 15 residues long. The V gene end was trimmed by 4 bases and the J gene end by 5 bases; junction bases not matched to a gene: 4. In germline, CDR1 is MGHRA, CDR2 YSYEKL. Here the CDR3 reads CASSLGTGGLDTQYF. The CDR3 nucleotides read TGCGCCAGCAGCCTTGGGACAGGGGGCTTAGATACGCAGTATTTT.

This clone was found once. V gene TRBV19 combines with J gene TRBJ1-5, with D tentatively TRBD1 (6 bases). This CDR3 contains 13 residues. V lost 5 bases to trimming and J lost 4 bases, with 9 bases between them. Germline V lookup: CDR1 LNHDA, CDR2 SQIVND (reference sequence). The CDR3 DNA reads TGTGCCAGTAGTTCAGGACAGAATCAGCCCCAGCATTTT. Encoded protein: CASSSGQNQPQHF.

This chain uses TRBV18 with TRBJ2-5; 9 bases are shared with TRBD1. Germline-derived CDR1 and CDR2 are KGHSH and LQKENI. The V and J ends lost 6 bases and 2 bases, in that order; junction bases with no gene match: 4. This CDR3 comprises 14 residues. CDR3 DNA: TGTGCCAGCTCGGACGGGACAGGGCAAGAGACCCAGTACTTC. It translates to CASSDGTGQETQYF.

The rearrangement links TRBV7-3 to TRBJ2-1, with 10 bases aligning to TRBD2. This CDR3 region has 15 residues. The germline gives CDR1 SGHTA, CDR2 FQGTGA. V was pared by 5 bases and J by 6 bases, with 7 bases of the junction left unmatched. The CDR3 region has the DNA TGTGCCAGCAGCAGAGCGGGAGGGCCGGGCAATGAGCAGTTCTTC. It is translated as CASSRAGGPGNEQFF.

The V call is TRBV6-6, the J call TRBJ1-1; no definite D call. The V end lost 7 bases, the J end lost 6 bases, and 18 bases lay between the germline ends. CDR1 and CDR2 (germline): MNHNY, SVGAGI (reference sequence). The CDR3 contains 14 residues. For the CDR3, the DNA is TGTGCCAGCACCGATGGACGGGGTCGGGCTGAAGCTTTCTTT. It codes for CASTDGRGRAEAFF.

This chain joins TRBV19 and TRBJ2-7, with a weak D call TRBD2 (5 bases). Germline CDR1 and CDR2: LNHDA and SQIVND (reference sequence). The CDR3 covers 13 residues. Trimming stripped 3 bases from V and 6 bases from J, with 12 bases between. The DNA of the CDR3 is TGTGCCAGTAGTATTTCCGGGGAACGCGAGCAGTACTTC. Amino acids: CASSISGEREQYF.